The 19 T cell receptor beta chains given below trace back to one sample, sequenced in a study of CD8 T cells in ankylosing spondylitis. TCRdb called the 5' RACE reads again in MiXCR, with one record for every CDR3 protein. The sample comprises 300,000 to 350,000 distinct CDR3 sequences, more than 20% of which are singletons, and 3.5% rests with the top ten. The sample comprised blood, either unsorted or a sorted T cell fraction (not recorded which). These receptors all come from a female donor with ankylosing spondylitis or in good health (not recorded which).

The chain carries TRBV30 and TRBJ1-4; 9 bases are a match to TRBD1. Germline V lookup: CDR1 GTSNPN, CDR2 SVGIG (reference sequence). This CDR3 contains 14 residues. V shed 4 bases, J shed 7 bases, and the junction held 7 bases outside the gene matches. The CDR3 region is CAWTTGGAGEKLFF. In DNA form, the CDR3 reads TGTGCCTGGACCACAGGGGGCGCGGGTGAAAAACTGTTTTTT.

The rearrangement joins TRBV5-1 to TRBJ1-2; 7 nucleotides align to TRBD1. V dropped 5 bases and J dropped 4; count of bases not matched to a gene: 2. The germline V gene has CDR1 SGHRS and CDR2 YFSETQ. This CDR3 has 12 residues. The CDR3 sequence is CASRWDSYGYTF. CDR3 nucleotide sequence: TGCGCCAGCAGGTGGGACAGCTATGGCTACACCTTC. Complete variable domain (other parts from reference TRBV5-1 and TRBJ1-2): KAGVTQTPRYLIKTRGQQVTLSCSPISGHRSVSWYQQTPGQGLQFLFEYFSETQRNKGNFPGRFSGRQFSNSRSEMNVSTLELGDSALYLCASRWDSYGYTFGSGTRLTVV.

The V call is TRBV20-1, the J call TRBJ1-2; TRBD1 is a possible D gene (5 bases). The CDR3 is 14 residues long. The ends were cut back, 5 bases at V and 8 bases at J, with 21 bases in the middle. Germline CDR1 is DFQATT and CDR2 is SNEGSKA (reference sequence). The CDR3 sequence: CSAYTGRPREGYTF. CDR3 DNA: TGCAGTGCTTATACGGGACGCCCTAGAGAAGGCTACACCTTC.

This clonotype was detected only a few times. This chain connects TRBV20-1 to TRBJ2-3; 11 positions agree with TRBD2. With 6 bases clipped from V and 4 bases from J, the junction kept 9 bases outside the gene matches. Germline V CDR1 and CDR2: DFQATT, SNEGSKA (reference sequence). The CDR3 totals 15 residues. CDR3 region: CSAPSGLAGADTQYF. CDR3 nucleotide sequence: TGCAGTGCCCCCTCCGGACTAGCGGGTGCAGATACGCAGTATTTT.

The chain links TRBV28 to TRBJ1-1; TRBD1 agrees at 8 bases. This CDR3 comprises 16 residues. With 5 bases clipped from V and 3 bases from J, the junction kept 11 bases outside the gene matches. From germline, CDR1 is MDHEN and CDR2 SYDVKM. The CDR3 nucleotides read TGTGCCAGCAGTGCCCCTCACAGGGGGTCGTACACTGAAGCTTTCTTT. It encodes CASSAPHRGSYTEAFF.

This chain connects TRBV20-1 to TRBJ2-1, with D perhaps matching TRBD2 (5 bases). The CDR3 sequence is 12 residues long. Looked up from germline, CDR1 is DFQATT and CDR2 is SNEGSKA (reference sequence). V lost 6 bases and J 6 bases, leaving 12 bases between the germline ends. DNA for the CDR3: TGCAGTGCCTCCCGGCTAGCCAATGAGCAGTTCTTC. The encoded protein is CSASRLANEQFF.

This clonotype was counted many times. The chain is built from TRBV11-2 and TRBJ2-1; 10 bases align to TRBD2. The CDR3 is 14 amino acids. With V trimmed by 5 bases and J by 7 bases, 5 bases remained unmatched. Germline lookup yields CDR1 SGHAT and CDR2 FQNNGV. The CDR3 loop is CASSLAGVRNEQFF. The CDR3 DNA sequence: TGTGCCAGCAGCCTAGCGGGAGTTCGAAATGAGCAGTTCTTC.

A few counts support this clonotype. The genes are TRBV7-7 and TRBJ2-5, with TRBD1 as a possible D gene (6 bases). V gave up 1 base and J gave up 5 bases, with 8 bases separating them. The CDR3 sequence is 13 residues long. Germline-derived CDR1 and CDR2 are SSHAT and FNYEAQ (reference sequence). CDR3 residues: CASSLEQGETQYF. The DNA for the CDR3 is TGTGCCAGCAGCTTAGAACAGGGTGAGACCCAGTACTTC. Combining the CDR3 with reference TRBV7-7 and TRBJ2-5 gives the whole variable domain GAGVSQSPRYKVTKRGQDVTLRCDPISSHATLYWYQQALGQGPEFLTYFNYEAQPDKSGLPSDRFSAERPEGSISTLTIQRTEQRDSAMYRCASSLEQGETQYFGPGTRLLVL.

This chain links TRBV12-3 or TRBV12-4 with TRBJ1-3, with D unclear. The V and J ends lost 7 bases and 0 bases respectively, with 16 bases between them. This CDR3 is built from 16 residues. In DNA form, the CDR3 reads TGTGCCAGCACCCAGAGACACAGCAACTCTGGAAACACCATATATTTT. The encoded protein is CASTQRHSNSGNTIYF.

The sample holds a few counts of this clonotype. This rearrangement joins TRBV20-1 to TRBJ2-3, with 8 positions matching TRBD2. The CDR3 length is 13 residues. The J segment lost 5 bases and the V segment lost 2 bases, leaving 3 bases of the junction unmatched. Germline V gene lookup returns CDR1 DFQATT and CDR2 SNEGSKA (reference sequence). The CDR3 loop reads CSARSGSLDTQYF. Here the CDR3 DNA reads TGCAGTGCTAGAAGCGGGAGCTTAGATACGCAGTATTTT.

This sequence joins TRBV20-1 and TRBJ2-7; 7 bases are shared with TRBD1. Germline V CDR1 and CDR2: DFQATT, SNEGSKA (reference sequence). Trimming removed 4 bases from V and 1 base from J; junction bases left unmatched: 10. This CDR3 comprises 15 residues. In DNA, the CDR3 is TGCAGTGCTAACGACAGGGACGTTTGGTCCTACGAGCAGTACTTC. This codes for CSANDRDVWSYEQYF.

This chain connects TRBV12-3 or TRBV12-4 to TRBJ1-1, with D maybe TRBD1 (5 bases). Between the trimmed V and J ends, which lost 6 bases and 1 base, there was a span of 15 bases. CDR3 length: 15 residues. The CDR3 bases are TGTGCCAGCAGCGACAGCTATTCCGGGAACACTGAAGCTTTCTTT. Its translation: CASSDSYSGNTEAFF.

This clonotype appeared many times. V usage is TRBV15 and J usage is TRBJ1-2; D gene unclear. This CDR3 comprises 14 residues. Germline V gene data show CDR1 as LNHNV and CDR2 as YYDKDF (reference sequence). Between the trimmed V and J ends, which lost 3 bases and 3 bases, there was a span of 11 bases. The CDR3 sequence is CATSRNLGDYGYTF. CDR3 DNA sequence: TGTGCCACCAGCAGGAACCTCGGGGACTATGGCTACACCTTC. Complete variable domain (other parts from reference TRBV15 and TRBJ1-2): DAMVIQNPRYQVTQFGKPVTLSCSQTLNHNVMYWYQQKSSQAPKLLFHYYDKDFNNEADTPDNFQSRRPNTSFCFLDIRSPGLGDTAMYLCATSRNLGDYGYTFGSGTRLTVV.

This clonotype was recorded many times. This CDR3 is CSARDARPGLAVNTGELFF. The DNA for the CDR3 is TGCAGTGCTAGAGATGCTCGCCCGGGACTAGCGGTAAACACCGGGGAGCTGTTTTTT. The chain joins TRBV20-1 to TRBJ2-2, with 11 bases that match TRBD2. V was clipped by 0 bases and J by 2 bases; unmatched bases: 11. This CDR3 has 19 residues. In germline, CDR1 is DFQATT, CDR2 SNEGSKA (reference sequence).

This clonotype has ten or more counts. The chain carries TRBV20-1 and TRBJ1-2; D gene unclear. Between the trimmed V and J ends, which lost 3 bases and 5 bases, there was a span of 13 bases. This CDR3 is 13 amino acids long. Germline V gives CDR1 DFQATT, CDR2 SNEGSKA (reference sequence). CDR3 sequence: CSARDGRLYGYTF. Here the CDR3 DNA reads TGCAGTGCTAGGGACGGACGACTATATGGCTACACCTTC.

V and J are TRBV5-1 and TRBJ2-3; a possible D gene is TRBD2 (6 bases). The CDR3 extends over 15 amino acids. V dropped 1 base and J dropped 2 bases, with 11 bases sitting between them. Germline V gene sequence: CDR1 SGHRS, CDR2 YFSETQ. CDR3 nucleotides: TGCGCCAGCAGCTTGTTGGGAGGTGACACAGATACGCAGTATTTT. Protein: CASSLLGGDTDTQYF. Variable domain in full (rest from reference TRBV5-1 and TRBJ2-3): KAGVTQTPRYLIKTRGQQVTLSCSPISGHRSVSWYQQTPGQGLQFLFEYFSETQRNKGNFPGRFSGRQFSNSRSEMNVSTLELGDSALYLCASSLLGGDTDTQYFGPGTRLTVL.

The chain carries TRBV20-1 and TRBJ2-1; TRBD2 agrees at 8 bases. V gave up 3 bases and J gave up 15 bases; unmatched junction bases: 10. Germline V CDR1 and CDR2: DFQATT, SNEGSKA (reference sequence). CDR3 length: 12 amino acids. The CDR3: CSARSSGTSTFF. In DNA form, the CDR3 reads TGCAGTGCTAGGTCATCCGGGACTAGTACGTTCTTC.

This clonotype was seen many times. The chain uses TRBV12-3 or TRBV12-4 and TRBJ2-1; no firm D call. Trimming removed 1 base at V and 3 bases at J, with 4 bases between. The length of the CDR3 is 13 residues. As DNA, the CDR3 is TGTGCCAGCAGTTTAGACCTCTACAATGAGCAGTTCTTC. Encoded protein: CASSLDLYNEQFF.

The J gene is TRBJ1-2, the V gene TRBV7-2, with a tentative D call TRBD1 (6 bases). From germline, CDR1 is SGHTA and CDR2 FQGNSA. This CDR3 is built from 11 residues. V dropped 10 bases and J dropped 6 bases, with 12 bases sitting between them. The CDR3: CATGRGDGYTF. CDR3 coding DNA: TGTGCCACCGGTAGGGGGGATGGCTACACCTTC.